Listed here are 25 T cell receptor beta chains from one sample, sequenced in a study of blood T cell repertoires in COVID-19. Repertoires were generated with immunoSEQ multiplex PCR, while TCRdb's copy carries only in-frame clones and drops some. The table includes around 100,000 clones, about 84% detected once. Sequences were obtained from peripheral blood. Source of these receptors: a human donor in a cohort sampled during active COVID-19.

The gene calls are TRBV6-5 and TRBJ1-1, with D unclear. V dropped 6 bases and J dropped 0 bases, with 5 bases sitting between them. The CDR3 is 12 residues long. Germline V lookup: CDR1 MNHEY, CDR2 SVGAGI. The CDR3 bases are TGTGCCAGCAGGGGAGTGAACACTGAAGCTTTCTTT. It encodes CASRGVNTEAFF.

This clone is a singleton in its sample. The rearrangement joins TRBV19 to TRBJ1-2; TRBD1 matches at 8 bases. Losses at the gene ends were 3 bases for V and 4 bases for J; bases not matched to a gene: 7. Germline CDR1 reads LNHDA; CDR2 reads SQIVND (reference sequence). The CDR3 covers 15 residues. CDR3 in amino acids: CASSIAGTGFYGYTF. CDR3 sequence (DNA): TGTGCCAGTAGTATTGCGGGGACAGGCTTCTATGGCTACACCTTC.

V is TRBV7-9 and J is TRBJ2-3, with D possibly matching TRBD2 (6 bases). The V gene's germline CDR1 is SEHNR and CDR2 FQNEAQ (reference sequence). The germline V and J ends were trimmed by 1 base and 4 bases, with 9 bases remaining between them. The CDR3 covers 14 residues. CDR3 coding DNA: TGTGCCAGCAGCTTAGGAGGAGGGGCAGATACGCAGTATTTT. It yields the protein CASSLGGGADTQYF.

The chain is built from TRBV9 and TRBJ2-1; TRBD2 aligns across 7 bases. The CDR3 length is 15 residues. The J segment lost 2 bases and the V segment lost 4 bases, leaving 6 bases of the junction unmatched. CDR1 and CDR2 from the germline V gene are SGDLS and YYNGEE. DNA for the CDR3: TGTGCCAGCAGCCCCGGGCGGGGGACCTACAATGAGCAGTTCTTC. This gives the protein CASSPGRGTYNEQFF.

The chain links TRBV7-8 to TRBJ2-7; 10 positions agree with TRBD2. V shed 5 bases and J 5 bases; nucleotides not matched to a gene: 9. Looked up from germline, CDR1 is SGHVS and CDR2 is FQNEAQ. This CDR3 is built from 15 residues. The CDR3 loop is CASSPGVLAGDEQYF. CDR3 nucleotides: TGTGCCAGCAGCCCCGGCGTGCTAGCGGGAGACGAGCAGTACTTC.

This rearrangement joins TRBV15 to TRBJ2-2, with 9 bases matching TRBD1. Germline trimming cut 5 bases from V and 5 bases from J; bases unmatched to any gene: 9. Per the germline V gene, CDR1 is LNHNV and CDR2 is YYDKDF (reference sequence). The CDR3 has 16 amino acids. The CDR3 DNA is TGTGCCACCAGCGGGACAGGGTACATTTCGACCGGGGAGCTGTTTTTT. Translated, it gives CATSGTGYISTGELFF.

The chain employs TRBV5-1 and TRBJ2-5; D might be TRBD2 (5 bases). Germline loops: CDR1 SGHRS, CDR2 YFSETQ. The CDR3 has 14 amino acids. V gave up 1 base and J gave up 5 bases, with 12 bases separating them. The CDR3 DNA follows: TGCGCCAGCAGCTTGATCCCCGGGGAGGAGACCCAGTACTTC. This codes for CASSLIPGEETQYF.

J is TRBJ1-6 and V is TRBV11-2, with 9 bases aligning to TRBD1. The CDR3 has 15 residues. CDR1 is SGHAT, CDR2 FQNNGV, per germline. The V gene end was trimmed by 2 bases and the J gene end by 9 bases; junction bases not matched to a gene: 5. CDR3 bases: TGTGCCAGCAGCTTACACACAGGGGGCCCTTCACCCCTCCACTTT. Translation gives CASSLHTGGPSPLHF.

CDR3: CASSMTGGGEKLFF. The CDR3 DNA sequence: TGCGCCAGCAGCATGACAGGGGGCGGTGAAAAACTGTTTTTT. This sequence joins TRBV10-2 and TRBJ1-4; 10 bases fit TRBD1. From germline, CDR1 is WSHSY and CDR2 SAAADI. V was pared by 6 bases and J by 7 bases, with 5 bases of the junction left unmatched. This CDR3 region has 14 residues.

The chain uses TRBV6-5 and TRBJ1-1; the match to TRBD1 covers 8 bases. The CDR3 extends over 13 amino acids. Germline trimming cut 7 bases from V and 1 base from J; bases unmatched to any gene: 2. Germline V gene lookup returns CDR1 MNHEY and CDR2 SVGAGI. CDR3 nucleotides: TGTGCCAGCAAGGGACAGGAGAACACTGAAGCTTTCTTT. It yields the protein CASKGQENTEAFF.

The V and J genes are TRBV4-1 and TRBJ2-7; 8 nucleotides match TRBD2. CDR1 and CDR2 (germline): MGHRA, YSYEKL. The V gene end was trimmed by 3 bases and the J gene end by 8 bases; junction bases not matched to a gene: 9. The CDR3 contains 14 residues. CDR3 sequence reads: CASSQTRLASQQYF. For the CDR3, the DNA is TGCGCCAGCAGCCAGACTAGACTAGCGTCCCAGCAGTACTTC.

The CDR3 nucleotides are TGTGCCAGCCGATCGGACAGGGGGCGGGGCACAGATACGCAGTATTTT. Its translation: CASRSDRGRGTDTQYF. This chain links TRBV18 with TRBJ2-3; 11 bases match TRBD1. J was trimmed by 1 base and V by 8 bases; bases with no gene match: 8. Per germline, CDR1 KGHSH and CDR2 LQKENI. The CDR3 consists of 16 residues.

V is TRBV5-4 and J is TRBJ2-6; 14 bases fit TRBD2. This CDR3 has 18 residues. CDR1 and CDR2 from the germline V gene are SGHNT and YYREEE (reference sequence). The trim removed 3 bases at V and 0 bases at J, leaving 2 bases unmatched. The CDR3 region is CASSSGLAGGSGANVLTF. The CDR3 nucleotides are TGTGCCAGCAGCTCAGGACTAGCGGGAGGCTCTGGGGCCAACGTCCTGACTTTC.

This clone was observed a handful of times. The chain uses TRBV5-1 and TRBJ1-1; 7 bases are shared with TRBD1. The CDR3 is 14 amino acids. Germline V gives CDR1 SGHRS, CDR2 YFSETQ. The J segment lost 1 base and the V segment lost 4 bases, leaving 4 bases of the junction unmatched. The CDR3 here is CASSPGQQNTEAFF. The CDR3 region has the DNA TGCGCCAGCAGCCCGGGACAGCAGAACACTGAAGCTTTCTTT.

V and J are TRBV27 and TRBJ2-5; 11 bases are shared with TRBD2. This CDR3 region has 17 residues. The germline gives CDR1 MNHEY, CDR2 SMNVEV (reference sequence). With 0 bases clipped from V and 4 bases from J, the junction kept 7 bases outside the gene matches. CDR3 in DNA: TGTGCCAGCAGTTTATCGCCAACCACTAGCGGGGGAGAGACCCAGTACTTC. Protein sequence: CASSLSPTTSGGETQYF.

V gene TRBV7-6 combines with J gene TRBJ1-1; D might be TRBD1 (5 bases). CDR3 length: 13 amino acids. With 4 bases removed from V and 4 bases from J, the gap between germline ends came to 10 bases. Germline-derived CDR1 and CDR2 are SGHVS and FNYEAQ. CDR3: CASSSQGGTEAFF. CDR3 DNA sequence: TGTGCCAGCAGCTCCCAGGGTGGCACTGAAGCTTTCTTT.

The J gene is TRBJ2-2, the V gene TRBV18, with D hard to call. CDR3 length: 13 amino acids. The germline V gene has CDR1 KGHSH and CDR2 LQKENI. Trimming stripped 1 base from V and 7 bases from J, with 7 bases between. CDR3: CASSPQNGGELFF. The CDR3, as DNA: TGTGCCAGCTCACCACAAAACGGCGGGGAGCTGTTTTTT.

The V call is TRBV2, the J call TRBJ1-2, with unresolved D. Trimming took 7 bases from V and 0 from J, leaving 15 bases between them. The CDR3 contains 15 residues. Germline CDR1 reads SNHLY; CDR2 reads FYNNEI. This chain's CDR3 is CASTAVIPANYGYTF. Written as DNA, the CDR3 is TGTGCCAGCACCGCTGTTATCCCAGCTAACTATGGCTACACCTTC. Filled out from reference TRBV2 and TRBJ1-2, the complete variable domain reads EPEVTQTPSHQVTQMGQEVILRCVPISNHLYFYWYRQILGQKVEFLVSFYNNEISEKSEIFDDQFSVERPDGSNFTLKIRSTKLEDSAMYFCASTAVIPANYGYTFGSGTRLTVV.

This clone was counted only a few times. V and J are TRBV25-1 and TRBJ1-2; no clear D gene. CDR1 and CDR2 (germline): MGHDK, SYGVNS. This CDR3 is built from 15 residues. The germline V and J ends were trimmed by 3 bases and 1 base, with 12 bases remaining between them. This CDR3 is CASSEAVAVNYGYTF. The CDR3 DNA reads TGTGCCAGCAGTGAGGCGGTGGCAGTTAACTATGGCTACACCTTC.

This chain joins TRBV7-8 and TRBJ2-3; D call uncertain. Germline V gene data show CDR1 as SGHVS and CDR2 as FQNEAQ. V lost 2 bases to trimming and J lost 0 bases, with 12 bases between them. This CDR3 spans 16 amino acids. The CDR3 DNA sequence: TGTGCCAGCAGCTTACGGGTGGCCAGAAGCACAGATACGCAGTATTTT. Its protein product is CASSLRVARSTDTQYF.

J is TRBJ2-3 and V is TRBV7-2; D is ambiguous. Per germline, CDR1 SGHTA and CDR2 FQGNSA. This CDR3 comprises 14 residues. V lost 5 bases and J 0 bases, leaving 9 bases between the germline ends. CDR3 nucleotides: TGTGCCAGCAGCATATCGGTCAGCACAGATACGCAGTATTTT. Its protein is CASSISVSTDTQYF.

V usage is TRBV5-1 and J usage is TRBJ2-7, with D maybe TRBD2 (5 bases). The CDR3 has 11 amino acids. The ends were cut back, 4 bases at V and 4 bases at J, with 6 bases in the middle. Germline CDR1 reads SGHRS; CDR2 reads YFSETQ. The CDR3 spells CASSRDYEQYF. The CDR3 nucleotides are TGCGCCAGCAGCCGGGATTACGAGCAGTACTTC.

CDR3 sequence (DNA): TGTGCCAGTACCGGGCGGGGGGGCCTGACCGGGGAGCTGTTTTTT. Amino acids: CASTGRGGLTGELFF. V is TRBV19 and J is TRBJ2-2; 9 bases fit TRBD2. This CDR3 spans 15 amino acids. With 7 bases clipped from V and 5 bases from J, the junction kept 8 bases outside the gene matches. From germline, CDR1 is LNHDA and CDR2 SQIVND (reference sequence).

This clone has only a few counts. In DNA form, the CDR3 reads TGTGCCAGCAGCCAAGCGGGTTTGAACACTGAAGCTTTCTTT. The encoded protein is CASSQAGLNTEAFF. The chain combines TRBV14 with TRBJ1-1; no clear D. Deletions cut 1 base from V and 0 bases from J, with 6 bases between. This CDR3 has 14 amino acids. Germline CDR1 reads SGHDN; CDR2 reads FVKESK.

This clone came up a few times. The chain recombines TRBV7-6 with TRBJ2-7; TRBD2 matches 13 bases. Germline V gives CDR1 SGHVS, CDR2 FNYEAQ. The V segment lost 3 bases and the J segment 5 bases; nucleotides outside the gene matches: 1. The CDR3 spans 14 residues. CDR3 sequence: CASSFGTSGNEQYF. In DNA form, the CDR3 reads TGTGCCAGCAGCTTCGGGACTAGCGGGAACGAGCAGTACTTC.